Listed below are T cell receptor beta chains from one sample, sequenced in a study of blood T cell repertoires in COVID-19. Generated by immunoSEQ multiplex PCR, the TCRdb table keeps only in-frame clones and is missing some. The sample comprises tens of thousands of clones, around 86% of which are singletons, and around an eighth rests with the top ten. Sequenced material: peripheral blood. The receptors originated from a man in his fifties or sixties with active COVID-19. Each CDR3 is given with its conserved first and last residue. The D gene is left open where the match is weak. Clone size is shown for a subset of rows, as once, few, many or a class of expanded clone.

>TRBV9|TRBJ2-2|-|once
TGTGCCAGCAGCGTAGCCCTGAACACCGGGGAGCTGTTTTTT
CASSVALNTGELFF
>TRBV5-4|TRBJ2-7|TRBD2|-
TGTGCCAGCAGTGGGACTAGCGGGTACTCCTACGAGCAGTACTTC
CASSGTSGYSYEQYF
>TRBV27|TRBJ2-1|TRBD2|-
TGTGCCAGCAGTCTCGGGGGGGCGATTGAGCAGTTCTTC
CASSLGGAIEQFF
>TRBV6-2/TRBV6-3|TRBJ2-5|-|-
TGTGCCAGCAGCCGGACTCAACGAATGGGAGAGACCCAGTACTTC
CASSRTQRMGETQYF
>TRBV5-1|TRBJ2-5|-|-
TGCGCCAGCAGCTTGGCCGGGATTGGAGGGCGAATAAAGGAGACCCAGTACTTC
CASSLAGIGGRIKETQYF
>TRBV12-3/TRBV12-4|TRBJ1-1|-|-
TGTGCCAGCAGTTTCTTGAACACTGAAGCTTTCTTT
CASSFLNTEAFF
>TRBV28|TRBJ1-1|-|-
TGTGCCAGCAGTTTATTAACAGGGACCCCAGGGGCTTTCTTT
CASSLLTGTPGAFF
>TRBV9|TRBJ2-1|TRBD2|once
TGTGCCAGCAGCCCCAGGGTAGCGGGAGGGTACAATGAGCAGTTCTTC
CASSPRVAGGYNEQFF
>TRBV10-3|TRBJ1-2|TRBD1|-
TGTGCCATCAGTGAGCCGAGACAGGGGAACTATGGCTACACCTTC
CAISEPRQGNYGYTF
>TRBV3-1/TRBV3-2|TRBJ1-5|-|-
TGTGCCAGCAGCCAAGGCGGGGACTGGGTCCAGCCCCAGCATTTT
CASSQGGDWVQPQHF
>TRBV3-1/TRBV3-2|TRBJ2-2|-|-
TGTGCCAGCAGCCAAGATTTGGCATATATCGCCGGGGAGCTGTTTTTT
CASSQDLAYIAGELFF
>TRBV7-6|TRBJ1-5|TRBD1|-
TGTGCCAGCAGCCTTATACAGGGGGAATGCAATCAGCCCCAGCATTTT
CASSLIQGECNQPQHF
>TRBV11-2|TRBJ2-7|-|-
TGTGCCAGCAGCCGAGATCCCGCCCGGGGGCAGTACTTC
CASSRDPARGQYF
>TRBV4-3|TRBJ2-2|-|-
TGCGCCAGCAGCCACAATCCCCGGGACAAGCTTACCGGGGAGCTGTTTTTT
CASSHNPRDKLTGELFF
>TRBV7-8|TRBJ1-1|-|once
TGTGCCAGCAGCTTAGGTGCGGGGACTGAAGCTTTCTTT
CASSLGAGTEAFF
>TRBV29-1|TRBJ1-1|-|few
TGCAGCGTTGAATTCTTGAACACTGAAGCTTTCTTT
CSVEFLNTEAFF
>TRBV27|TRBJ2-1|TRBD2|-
TGTGCCAGCAGTTTGACTAGCGACAATGAGCAGTTCTTC
CASSLTSDNEQFF